This entry lists 4 T cell receptor beta chains sequenced from one sample in a study of cytomegalovirus exposure and HLA in healthy donors. Primers included in the PCR were 60 Vbeta and 13 Jbeta primers. The data were produced by immunoSEQ multiplex PCR, yet TCRdb's version contains in-frame clones alone and is incomplete. Of over 150,000 clones in the sample, 65% to 85% were seen once. Sequencing was done on a sample of PBMCs. Source of these receptors: a woman in her fifties or sixties in good health and CMV-seropositive.

There are a few counts of this clone. V and J are TRBV11-3 and TRBJ2-6; 9 bases map to TRBD1. V lost 3 bases, J lost 4 bases, and 4 bases stayed unmatched. This CDR3 spans 16 amino acids. Per germline, CDR1 SGHNT and CDR2 YENEEA. Written as DNA, the CDR3 is TGTGCCAGCAGCTTCCTACAGGGGGCCGGGGCCAACGTCCTGACTTTC. Translated: CASSFLQGAGANVLTF. The full variable domain, its missing parts supplied by reference TRBV11-3 and TRBJ2-6, is EAGVVQSPRYKIIEKKQPVAFWCNPISGHNTLYWYLQNLGQGPELLIRYENEEAVDDSQLPKDRFSAERLKGVDSTLKIQPAELGDSAVYLCASSFLQGAGANVLTFGAGSRLTVL.

The genes are TRBV2 and TRBJ2-3; 11 bases align to TRBD2. The germline V gene has CDR1 SNHLY and CDR2 FYNNEI. This CDR3 is built from 16 residues. The V gene end was trimmed by 5 bases and the J gene end by 2 bases; junction bases not matched to a gene: 6. The CDR3 region has the DNA TGTGCCAGCAGTTTTCAGACTAGCGGGGACACAGATACGCAGTATTTT. It is translated as CASSFQTSGDTDTQYF.

The rearrangement uses TRBV7-9 and TRBJ2-1; D not resolved. V was shortened by 5 bases and J by 0 bases, with 14 bases between the two germline ends. This CDR3 contains 16 residues. CDR1 is SEHNR, CDR2 FQNEAQ, per germline (reference sequence). This chain's CDR3 is CASSPVLLNSYNEQFF. CDR3 coding DNA: TGTGCCAGCAGCCCGGTACTACTAAACTCCTACAATGAGCAGTTCTTC. Looking up the rest from reference TRBV7-9 and TRBJ2-1 gives the full variable domain: DTGVSQNPRHKITKRGQNVTFRCDPISEHNRLYWYRQTLGQGPEFLTYFQNEAQLEKSRLLSDRFSAERPKGSFSTLEIQRTEQGDSAMYLCASSPVLLNSYNEQFFGPGTRLTVL.

This chain links TRBV6-1 with TRBJ2-7, with unresolved D. Germline assignment: CDR1 MNHNS and CDR2 SASEGT. The V end lost 4 bases, the J end lost 6 bases, and 19 bases lay between the germline ends. This CDR3 contains 15 residues. The CDR3 bases are TGTGCCAGCAGTGCATACAGCTCTTACCAATCCGAGCAGTACTTC. Translated, it gives CASSAYSSYQSEQYF.